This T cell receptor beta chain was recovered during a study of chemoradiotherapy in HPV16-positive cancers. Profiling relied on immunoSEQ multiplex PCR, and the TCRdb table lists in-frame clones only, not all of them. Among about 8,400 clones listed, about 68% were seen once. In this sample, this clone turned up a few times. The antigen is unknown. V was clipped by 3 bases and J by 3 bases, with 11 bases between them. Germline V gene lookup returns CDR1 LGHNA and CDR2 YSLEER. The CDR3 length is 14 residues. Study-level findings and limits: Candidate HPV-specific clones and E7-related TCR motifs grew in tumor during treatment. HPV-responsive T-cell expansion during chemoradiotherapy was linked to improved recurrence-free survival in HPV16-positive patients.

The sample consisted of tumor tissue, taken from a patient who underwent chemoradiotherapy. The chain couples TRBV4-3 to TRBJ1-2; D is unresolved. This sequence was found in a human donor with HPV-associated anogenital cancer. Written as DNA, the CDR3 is TGCGCCAGCAGCCACCACGGCGGGTACTATGGCTACACCTTC. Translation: CASSHHGGYYGYTF.